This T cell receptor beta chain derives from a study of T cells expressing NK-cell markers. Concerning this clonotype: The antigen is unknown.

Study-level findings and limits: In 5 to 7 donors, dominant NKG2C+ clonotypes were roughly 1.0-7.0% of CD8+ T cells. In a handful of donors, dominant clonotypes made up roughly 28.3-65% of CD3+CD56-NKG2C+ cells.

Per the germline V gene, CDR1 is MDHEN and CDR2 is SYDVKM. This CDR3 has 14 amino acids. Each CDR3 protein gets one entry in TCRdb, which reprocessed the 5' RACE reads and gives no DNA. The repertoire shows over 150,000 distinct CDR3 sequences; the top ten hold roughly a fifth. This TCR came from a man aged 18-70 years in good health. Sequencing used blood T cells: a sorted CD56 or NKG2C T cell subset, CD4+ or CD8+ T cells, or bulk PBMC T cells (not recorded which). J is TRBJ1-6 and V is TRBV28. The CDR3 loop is CASSFVVYNSPLHF.